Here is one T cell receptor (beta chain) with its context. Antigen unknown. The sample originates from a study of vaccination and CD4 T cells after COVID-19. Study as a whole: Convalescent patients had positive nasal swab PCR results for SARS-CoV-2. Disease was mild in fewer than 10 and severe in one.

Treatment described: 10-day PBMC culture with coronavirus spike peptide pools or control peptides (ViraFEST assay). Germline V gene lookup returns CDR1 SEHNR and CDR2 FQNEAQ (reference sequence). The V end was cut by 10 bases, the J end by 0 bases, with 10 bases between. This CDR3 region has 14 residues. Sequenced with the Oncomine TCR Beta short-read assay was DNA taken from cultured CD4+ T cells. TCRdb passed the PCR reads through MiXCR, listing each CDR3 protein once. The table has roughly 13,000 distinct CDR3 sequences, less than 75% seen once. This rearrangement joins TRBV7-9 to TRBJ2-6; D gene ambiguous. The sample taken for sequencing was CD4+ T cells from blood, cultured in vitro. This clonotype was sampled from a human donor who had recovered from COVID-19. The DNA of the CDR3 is TGTGCCACCCCTCAGTTCTCTGGGGCCAACGTCCTGACTTTC. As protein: CATPQFSGANVLTF.